This note documents a single TCR beta chain sequence. This sample stems from a study of blood T cell repertoires in COVID-19. About the research overall: Sources were T cells, B-cell-depleted T cells, or PBMCs; the material itself was cDNA or gDNA.

Profiled with immunoSEQ multiplex PCR; TCRdb holds only in-frame clones, not every one. The table lists 110,000 or so clones, 84% of them singletons. In germline, CDR1 is MDHEN, CDR2 SYDVKM. Trimming took off 1 base at V and 2 bases at J, with 15 bases between the two ends. The CDR3 totals 16 residues. The sequence derives from a middle-aged woman with acute or convalescent COVID-19. The V and J genes are TRBV28 and TRBJ2-7, with TRBD2 as a possible D gene (5 bases). The sample comprised peripheral blood. Here the CDR3 reads CASSLFAGPRAYEQYF. CDR3 sequence (DNA): TGTGCCAGCAGTTTATTCGCGGGTCCCCGAGCCTACGAGCAGTACTTC.